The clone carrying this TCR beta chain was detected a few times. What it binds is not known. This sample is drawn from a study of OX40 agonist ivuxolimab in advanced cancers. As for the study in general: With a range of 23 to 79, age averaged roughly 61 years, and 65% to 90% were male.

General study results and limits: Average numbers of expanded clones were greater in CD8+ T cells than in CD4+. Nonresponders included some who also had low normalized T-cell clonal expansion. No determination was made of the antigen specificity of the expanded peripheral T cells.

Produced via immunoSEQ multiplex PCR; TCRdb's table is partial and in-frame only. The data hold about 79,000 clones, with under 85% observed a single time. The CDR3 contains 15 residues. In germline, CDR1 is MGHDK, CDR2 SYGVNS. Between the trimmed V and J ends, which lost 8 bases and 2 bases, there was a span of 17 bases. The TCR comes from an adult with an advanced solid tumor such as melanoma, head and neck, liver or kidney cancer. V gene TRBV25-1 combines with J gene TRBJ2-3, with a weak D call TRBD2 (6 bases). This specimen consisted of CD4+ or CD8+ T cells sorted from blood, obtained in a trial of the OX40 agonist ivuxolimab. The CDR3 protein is CASSLPGDPTDTQYF. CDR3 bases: TGTGCCAGCTCCCTCCCGGGGGACCCCACAGATACGCAGTATTTT.